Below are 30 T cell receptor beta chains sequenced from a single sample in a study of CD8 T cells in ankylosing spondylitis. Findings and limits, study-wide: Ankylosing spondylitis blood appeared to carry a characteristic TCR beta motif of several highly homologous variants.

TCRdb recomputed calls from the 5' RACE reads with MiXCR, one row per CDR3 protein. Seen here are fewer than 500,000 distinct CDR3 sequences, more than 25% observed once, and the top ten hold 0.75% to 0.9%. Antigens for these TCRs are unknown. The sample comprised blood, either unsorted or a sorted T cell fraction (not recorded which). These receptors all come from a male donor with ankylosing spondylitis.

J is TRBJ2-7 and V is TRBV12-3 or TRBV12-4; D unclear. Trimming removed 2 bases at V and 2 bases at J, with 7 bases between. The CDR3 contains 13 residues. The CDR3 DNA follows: TGTGCCAGCAGTTTAAATACGGCCTACGAGCAGTACTTC. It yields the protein CASSLNTAYEQYF.

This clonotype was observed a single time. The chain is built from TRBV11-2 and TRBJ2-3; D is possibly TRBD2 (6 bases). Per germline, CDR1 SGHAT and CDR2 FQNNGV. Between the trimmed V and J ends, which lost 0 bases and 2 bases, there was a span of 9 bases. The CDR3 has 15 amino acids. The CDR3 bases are TGTGCCAGCAGCTTAGAACTAGCACCCACAGATACGCAGTATTTT. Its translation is CASSLELAPTDTQYF.

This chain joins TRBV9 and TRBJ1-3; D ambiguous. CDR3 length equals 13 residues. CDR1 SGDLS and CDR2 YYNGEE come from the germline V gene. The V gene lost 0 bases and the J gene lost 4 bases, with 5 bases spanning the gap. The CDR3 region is CASSVDLGNTIYF. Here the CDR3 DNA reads TGTGCCAGCAGCGTAGATCTCGGAAACACCATATATTTT.

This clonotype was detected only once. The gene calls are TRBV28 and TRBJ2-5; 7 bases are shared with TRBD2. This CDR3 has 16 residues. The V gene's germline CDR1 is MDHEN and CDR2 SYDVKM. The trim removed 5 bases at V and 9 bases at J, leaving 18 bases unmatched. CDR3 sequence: CASSTPAGPPGGAQYF. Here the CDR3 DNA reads TGTGCCAGCAGTACACCAGCGGGACCCCCTGGTGGAGCCCAGTACTTC.

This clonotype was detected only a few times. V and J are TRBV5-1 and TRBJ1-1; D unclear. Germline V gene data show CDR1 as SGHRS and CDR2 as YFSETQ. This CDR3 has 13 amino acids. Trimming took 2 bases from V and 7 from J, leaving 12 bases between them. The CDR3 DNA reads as TGCGCCAGCAGCTTAGATCCGGTCTATGAAGCTTTCTTT. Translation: CASSLDPVYEAFF. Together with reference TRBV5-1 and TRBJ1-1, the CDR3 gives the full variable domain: KAGVTQTPRYLIKTRGQQVTLSCSPISGHRSVSWYQQTPGQGLQFLFEYFSETQRNKGNFPGRFSGRQFSNSRSEMNVSTLELGDSALYLCASSLDPVYEAFFGQGTRLTVV.

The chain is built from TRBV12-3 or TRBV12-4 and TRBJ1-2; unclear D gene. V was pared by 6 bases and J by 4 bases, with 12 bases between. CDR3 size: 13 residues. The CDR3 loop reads CASRYSASYGYTF. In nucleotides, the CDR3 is TGTGCCAGCAGATACAGTGCCTCCTATGGCTACACCTTC.

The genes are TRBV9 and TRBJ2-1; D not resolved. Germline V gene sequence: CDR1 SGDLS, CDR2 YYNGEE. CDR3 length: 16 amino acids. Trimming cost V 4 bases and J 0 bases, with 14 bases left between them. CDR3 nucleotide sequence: TGTGCCAGCAGCCCGCCAGTGGCGAGCTCCTACAATGAGCAGTTCTTC. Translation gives CASSPPVASSYNEQFF. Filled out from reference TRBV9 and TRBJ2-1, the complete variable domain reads DSGVTQTPKHLITATGQRVTLRCSPRSGDLSVYWYQQSLDQGLQFLIQYYNGEERAKGNILERFSAQQFPDLHSELNLSSLELGDSALYFCASSPPVASSYNEQFFGPGTRLTVL.

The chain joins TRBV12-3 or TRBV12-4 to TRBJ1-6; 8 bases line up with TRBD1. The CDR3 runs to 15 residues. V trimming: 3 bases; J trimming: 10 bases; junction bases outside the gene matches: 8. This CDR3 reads CASSFQDRGRSPLHF. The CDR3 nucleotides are TGTGCCAGCAGTTTTCAAGACAGGGGTCGGTCACCCCTCCACTTT.

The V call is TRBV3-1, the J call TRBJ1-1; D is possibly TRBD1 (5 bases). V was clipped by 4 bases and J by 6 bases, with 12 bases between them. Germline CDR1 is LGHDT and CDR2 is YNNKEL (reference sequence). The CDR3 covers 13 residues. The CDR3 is CASSRVRDAEAFF. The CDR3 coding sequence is TGTGCCAGCAGCCGGGTCAGGGACGCTGAAGCTTTCTTT.

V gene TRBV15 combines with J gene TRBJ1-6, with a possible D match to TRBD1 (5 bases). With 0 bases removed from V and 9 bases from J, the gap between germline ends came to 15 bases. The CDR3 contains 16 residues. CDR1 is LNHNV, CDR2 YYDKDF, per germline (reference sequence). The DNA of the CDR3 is TGTGCCACCAGCAGAGATTCGTCGACAGTCAGTTCACCCCTCCACTTT. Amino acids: CATSRDSSTVSSPLHF.

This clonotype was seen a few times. The CDR3 reads CSVEVSQAYGYTF. The CDR3 DNA sequence: TGCAGCGTTGAAGTCTCTCAGGCCTATGGCTACACCTTC. The genes are TRBV29-1 and TRBJ1-2; D call uncertain. Germline lookup yields CDR1 SQVTM and CDR2 ANQGSEA. This CDR3 has 13 amino acids. V was trimmed by 1 base and J by 4 bases, leaving 10 bases between them.

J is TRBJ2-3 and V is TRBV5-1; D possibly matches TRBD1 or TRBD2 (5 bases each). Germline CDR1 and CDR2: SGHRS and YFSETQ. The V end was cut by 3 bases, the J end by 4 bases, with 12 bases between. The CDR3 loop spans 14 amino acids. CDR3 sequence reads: CASSWDLQADTQYF. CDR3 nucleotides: TGCGCCAGCAGCTGGGACCTCCAGGCAGATACGCAGTATTTT.

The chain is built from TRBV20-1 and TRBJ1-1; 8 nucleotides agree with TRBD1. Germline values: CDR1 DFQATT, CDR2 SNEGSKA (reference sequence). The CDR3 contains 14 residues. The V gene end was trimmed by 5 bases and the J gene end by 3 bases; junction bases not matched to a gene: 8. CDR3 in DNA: TGCAGTGCTGGGAGACAGGGGCCCGACACTGAAGCTTTCTTT. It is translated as CSAGRQGPDTEAFF.

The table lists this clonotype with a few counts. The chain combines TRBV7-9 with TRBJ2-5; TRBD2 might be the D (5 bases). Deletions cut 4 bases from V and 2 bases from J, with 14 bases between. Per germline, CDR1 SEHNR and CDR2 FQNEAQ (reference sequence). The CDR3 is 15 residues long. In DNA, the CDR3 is TGTGCCAGCAGCTCGATCAGATCGGGGCAAGAGACCCAGTACTTC. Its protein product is CASSSIRSGQETQYF.

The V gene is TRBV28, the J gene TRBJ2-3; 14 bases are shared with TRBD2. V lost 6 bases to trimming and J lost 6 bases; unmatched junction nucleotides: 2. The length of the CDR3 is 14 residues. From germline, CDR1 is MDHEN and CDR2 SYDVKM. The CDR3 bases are TGTGCCAGCAGGGGGACTAGCGGGAGTGATACGCAGTATTTT. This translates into CASRGTSGSDTQYF. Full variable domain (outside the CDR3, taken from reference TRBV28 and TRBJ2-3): DVKVTQSSRYLVKRTGEKVFLECVQDMDHENMFWYRQDPGLGLRLIYFSYDVKMKEKGDIPEGYSVSREKKERFSLILESASTNQTSMYLCASRGTSGSDTQYFGPGTRLTVL.

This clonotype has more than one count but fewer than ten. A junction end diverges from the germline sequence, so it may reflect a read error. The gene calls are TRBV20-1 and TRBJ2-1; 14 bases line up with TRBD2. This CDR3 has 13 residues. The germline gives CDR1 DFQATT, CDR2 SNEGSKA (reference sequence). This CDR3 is CSVRLAGGNEQFF. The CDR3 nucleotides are TGCAGTGTTAGACTAGCGGGGGGGAATGAGCAGTTCTTC.

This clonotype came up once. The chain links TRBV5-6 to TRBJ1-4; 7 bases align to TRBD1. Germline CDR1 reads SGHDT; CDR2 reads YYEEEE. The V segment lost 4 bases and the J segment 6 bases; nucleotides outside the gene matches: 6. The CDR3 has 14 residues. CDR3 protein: CASSPTGRDEKLFF. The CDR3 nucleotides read TGTGCCAGCAGCCCGACAGGGAGGGATGAAAAACTGTTTTTT.

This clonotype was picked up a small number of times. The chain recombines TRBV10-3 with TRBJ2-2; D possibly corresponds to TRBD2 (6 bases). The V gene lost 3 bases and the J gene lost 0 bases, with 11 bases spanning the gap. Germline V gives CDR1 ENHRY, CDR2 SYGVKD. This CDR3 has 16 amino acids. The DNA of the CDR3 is TGTGCCATCAGTGACCCAAGCGGGTCGAACACCGGGGAGCTGTTTTTT. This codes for CAISDPSGSNTGELFF.

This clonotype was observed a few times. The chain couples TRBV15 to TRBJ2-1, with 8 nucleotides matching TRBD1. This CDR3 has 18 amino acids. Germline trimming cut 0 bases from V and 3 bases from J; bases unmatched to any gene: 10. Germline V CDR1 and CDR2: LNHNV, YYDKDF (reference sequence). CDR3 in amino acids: CATSRDLSRGQDYNEQFF. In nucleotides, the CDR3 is TGTGCCACCAGCAGAGATCTCTCGCGGGGACAGGACTACAATGAGCAGTTCTTC.

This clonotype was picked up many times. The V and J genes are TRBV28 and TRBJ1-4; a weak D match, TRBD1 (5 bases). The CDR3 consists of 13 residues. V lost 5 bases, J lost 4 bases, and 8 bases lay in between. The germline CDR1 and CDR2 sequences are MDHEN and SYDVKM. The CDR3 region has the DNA TGTGCCAGCAGTCGGGGGTTTAATGAAAAACTGTTTTTT. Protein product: CASSRGFNEKLFF.

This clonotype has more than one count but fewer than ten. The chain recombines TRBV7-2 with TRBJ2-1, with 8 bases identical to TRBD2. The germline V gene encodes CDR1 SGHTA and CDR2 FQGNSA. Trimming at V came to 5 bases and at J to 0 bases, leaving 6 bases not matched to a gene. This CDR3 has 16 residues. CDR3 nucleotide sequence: TGTGCCAGCAGCGGCTCGGGAGGGAGCTCCTACAATGAGCAGTTCTTC. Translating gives CASSGSGGSSYNEQFF.

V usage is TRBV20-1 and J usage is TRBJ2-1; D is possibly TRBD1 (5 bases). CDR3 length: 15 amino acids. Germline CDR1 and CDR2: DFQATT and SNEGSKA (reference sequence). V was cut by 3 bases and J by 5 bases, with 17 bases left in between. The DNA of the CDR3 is TGCAGTGCTAGTATTTCAGGGCTAGTAAACAATGAGCAGTTCTTC. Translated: CSASISGLVNNEQFF.

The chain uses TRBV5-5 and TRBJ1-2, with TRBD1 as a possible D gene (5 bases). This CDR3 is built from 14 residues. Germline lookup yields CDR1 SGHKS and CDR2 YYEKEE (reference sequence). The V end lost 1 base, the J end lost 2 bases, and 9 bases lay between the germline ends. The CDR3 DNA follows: TGTGCCAGCAGCTTGTTTGGGGGAAACTATGGCTACACCTTC. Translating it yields CASSLFGGNYGYTF.

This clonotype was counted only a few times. CDR3 nucleotides: TGTGCCATCAGCCATCAGGCAGGTGGAGGAGAGACCCAGTACTTC. This codes for CAISHQAGGGETQYF. The genes are TRBV10-3 and TRBJ2-5; TRBD2 might be the D (5 bases). V lost 6 bases and J 4 bases, leaving 18 bases between the germline ends. The CDR3 contains 15 residues. CDR1 is ENHRY, CDR2 SYGVKD, per germline.

In DNA form, the CDR3 reads TGCAGTGCTAGTGTCGACAGCAATCAGCCCCAGCATTTT. Its protein product is CSASVDSNQPQHF. The gene calls are TRBV20-1 and TRBJ1-5; D is uncertain. The CDR3 has 13 residues. Trimming shortened V by 3 bases and J by 1 base, and 7 bases separated the two germline ends. Germline CDR1 reads DFQATT; CDR2 reads SNEGSKA (reference sequence).

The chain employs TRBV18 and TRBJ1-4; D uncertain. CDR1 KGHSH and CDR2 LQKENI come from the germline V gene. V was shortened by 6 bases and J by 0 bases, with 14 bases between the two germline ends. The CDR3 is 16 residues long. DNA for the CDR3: TGTGCCAGCTCGGGCCAGGCGAGACCAACTAATGAAAAACTGTTTTTT. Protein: CASSGQARPTNEKLFF.

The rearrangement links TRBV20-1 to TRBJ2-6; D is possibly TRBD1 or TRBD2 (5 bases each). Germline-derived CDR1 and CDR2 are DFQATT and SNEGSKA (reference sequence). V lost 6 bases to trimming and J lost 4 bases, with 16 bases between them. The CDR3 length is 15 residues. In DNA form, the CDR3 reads TGCAGTGCCCCCAACACCGGGGCCGGGGCCAACGTCCTGACTTTC. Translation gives CSAPNTGAGANVLTF.

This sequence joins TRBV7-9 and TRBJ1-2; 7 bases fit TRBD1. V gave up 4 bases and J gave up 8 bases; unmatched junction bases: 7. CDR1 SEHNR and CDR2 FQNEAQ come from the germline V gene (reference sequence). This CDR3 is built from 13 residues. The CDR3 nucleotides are TGTGCCAGCAGCTCCCAGGGGGAAGGGGGCTACACCTTC. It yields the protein CASSSQGEGGYTF.

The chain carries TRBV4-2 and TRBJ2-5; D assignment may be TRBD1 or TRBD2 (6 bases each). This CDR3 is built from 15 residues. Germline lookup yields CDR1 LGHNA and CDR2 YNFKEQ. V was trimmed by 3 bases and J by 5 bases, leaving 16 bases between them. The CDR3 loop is CASSHRKGGGETQYF. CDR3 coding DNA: TGTGCCAGCAGCCATCGAAAAGGAGGGGGGGAGACCCAGTACTTC.

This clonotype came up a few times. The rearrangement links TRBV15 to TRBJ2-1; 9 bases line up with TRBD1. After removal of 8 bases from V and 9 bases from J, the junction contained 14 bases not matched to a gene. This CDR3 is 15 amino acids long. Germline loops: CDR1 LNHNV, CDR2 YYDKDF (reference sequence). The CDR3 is CATLNWDRARSEQFF. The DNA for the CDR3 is TGTGCCACCCTTAATTGGGACAGGGCCAGATCTGAGCAGTTCTTC.